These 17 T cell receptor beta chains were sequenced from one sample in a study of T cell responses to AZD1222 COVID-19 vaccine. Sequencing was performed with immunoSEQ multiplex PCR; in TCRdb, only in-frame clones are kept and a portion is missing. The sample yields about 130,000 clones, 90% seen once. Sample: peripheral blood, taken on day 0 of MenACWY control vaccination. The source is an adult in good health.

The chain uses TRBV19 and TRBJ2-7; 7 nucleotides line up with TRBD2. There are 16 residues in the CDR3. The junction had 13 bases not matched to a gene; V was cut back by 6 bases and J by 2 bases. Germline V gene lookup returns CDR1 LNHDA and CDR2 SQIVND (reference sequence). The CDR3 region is CASRYRPGGPPYEQYF. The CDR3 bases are TGTGCCAGTAGGTATAGACCGGGGGGACCTCCCTACGAGCAGTACTTC.

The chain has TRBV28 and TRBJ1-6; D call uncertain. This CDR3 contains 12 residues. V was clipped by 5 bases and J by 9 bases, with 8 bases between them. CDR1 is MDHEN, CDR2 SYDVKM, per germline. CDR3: CASSPLISPLHF. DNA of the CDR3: TGTGCCAGCAGTCCCCTGATTTCACCCCTCCACTTT.

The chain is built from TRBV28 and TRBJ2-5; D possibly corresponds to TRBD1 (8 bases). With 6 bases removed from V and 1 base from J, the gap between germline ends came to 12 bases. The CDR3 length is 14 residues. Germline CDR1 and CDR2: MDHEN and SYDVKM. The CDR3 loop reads CASRAGQAQETQYF. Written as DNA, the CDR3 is TGTGCCAGCAGAGCGGGACAGGCCCAAGAGACCCAGTACTTC.

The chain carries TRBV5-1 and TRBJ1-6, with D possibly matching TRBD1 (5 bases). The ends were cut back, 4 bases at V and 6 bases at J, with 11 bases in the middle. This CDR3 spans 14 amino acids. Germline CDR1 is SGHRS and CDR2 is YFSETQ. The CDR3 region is CASSEGPLNSPLHF. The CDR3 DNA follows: TGCGCCAGCAGCGAGGGACCGCTTAATTCACCCCTCCACTTT.

CDR3 region: CASSKRTGRGNTGELFF. Here the CDR3 DNA reads TGTGCCAGCAGCAAACGGACAGGGCGTGGGAACACCGGGGAGCTGTTTTTT. This rearrangement joins TRBV13 to TRBJ2-2; TRBD1 matches at 8 bases. This CDR3 has 17 residues. Germline CDR1 and CDR2: PRHDT and FYEKMQ (reference sequence). J gave up 1 base and V 5 bases, and 9 bases lay outside the gene matches.

DNA of the CDR3: TGCGCCAGCAGCTTGTCTCTCGGGGAGCTGTTTTTT. It encodes CASSLSLGELFF. V is TRBV5-1 and J is TRBJ2-2, with D unresolved. Germline V gene sequence: CDR1 SGHRS, CDR2 YFSETQ. V lost 1 base and J lost 7, with 5 bases in between. This CDR3 is 12 amino acids long.

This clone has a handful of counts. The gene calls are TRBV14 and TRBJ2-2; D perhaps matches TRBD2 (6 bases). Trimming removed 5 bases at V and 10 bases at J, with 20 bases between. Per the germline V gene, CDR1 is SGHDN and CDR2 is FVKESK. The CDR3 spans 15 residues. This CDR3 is CASSSLSPAGEELFF. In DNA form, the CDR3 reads TGTGCCAGCAGCTCCCTATCTCCAGCGGGCGAGGAGCTGTTTTTT.

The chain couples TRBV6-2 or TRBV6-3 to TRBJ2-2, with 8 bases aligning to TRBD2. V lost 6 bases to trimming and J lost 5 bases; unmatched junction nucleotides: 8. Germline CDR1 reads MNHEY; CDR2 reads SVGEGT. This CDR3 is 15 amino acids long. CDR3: CASSLSGVGTGELFF. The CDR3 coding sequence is TGTGCCAGCAGCCTTAGCGGGGTCGGTACCGGGGAGCTGTTTTTT.

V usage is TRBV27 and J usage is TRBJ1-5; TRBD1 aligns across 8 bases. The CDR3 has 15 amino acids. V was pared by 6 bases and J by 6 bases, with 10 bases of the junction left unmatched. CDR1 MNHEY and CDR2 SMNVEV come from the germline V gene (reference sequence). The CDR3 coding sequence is TGTGCCAGCAGGGGGACCAGACAGGGGAGTCAGCCCCAGCATTTT. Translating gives CASRGTRQGSQPQHF.

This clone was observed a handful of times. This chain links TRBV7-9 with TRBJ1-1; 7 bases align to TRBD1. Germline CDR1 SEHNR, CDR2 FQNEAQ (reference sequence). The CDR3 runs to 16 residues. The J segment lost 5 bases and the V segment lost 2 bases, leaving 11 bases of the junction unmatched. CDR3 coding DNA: TGTGCCAGCAGCTTAAAAGGGGGGAACAGGGGAACTGAAGCTTTCTTT. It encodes CASSLKGGNRGTEAFF.

CDR3 in amino acids: CASSEVGETQYF. CDR3 sequence (DNA): TGTGCCAGCAGCGAGGTGGGAGAGACCCAGTACTTC. J is TRBJ2-5 and V is TRBV9; no clear D. The V gene lost 3 bases and the J gene lost 4 bases, with 7 bases spanning the gap. The CDR3 loop spans 12 amino acids. The germline V gene has CDR1 SGDLS and CDR2 YYNGEE.

As DNA, the CDR3 is TGTGCCAGCAGCGTAGAAGGGACAGGGAACTACGAGCAGTACTTC. Translated: CASSVEGTGNYEQYF. The V call is TRBV9, the J call TRBJ2-7; 9 nucleotides align to TRBD1. This CDR3 is 15 amino acids long. Germline values: CDR1 SGDLS, CDR2 YYNGEE. Germline trimming cut 0 bases from V and 3 bases from J; bases unmatched to any gene: 4.

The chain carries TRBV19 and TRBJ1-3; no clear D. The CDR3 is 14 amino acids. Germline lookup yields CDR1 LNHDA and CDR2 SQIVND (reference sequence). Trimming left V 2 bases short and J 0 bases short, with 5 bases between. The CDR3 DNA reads TGTGCCAGTAGTATAAAGCGCTCTGGAAACACCATATATTTT. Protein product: CASSIKRSGNTIYF.

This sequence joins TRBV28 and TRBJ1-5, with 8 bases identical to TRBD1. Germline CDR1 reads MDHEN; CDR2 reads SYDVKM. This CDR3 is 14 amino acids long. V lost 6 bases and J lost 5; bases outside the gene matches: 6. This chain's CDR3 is CASRRGQVYQPQHF. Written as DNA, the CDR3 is TGTGCCAGCAGGCGGGGACAGGTTTATCAGCCCCAGCATTTT.

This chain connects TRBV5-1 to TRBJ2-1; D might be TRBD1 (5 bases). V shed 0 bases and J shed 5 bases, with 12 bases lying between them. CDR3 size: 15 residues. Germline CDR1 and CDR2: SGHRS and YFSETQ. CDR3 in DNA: TGCGCCAGCAGCTTGGTCAGGGATTCCGACAATGAGCAGTTCTTC. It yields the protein CASSLVRDSDNEQFF.

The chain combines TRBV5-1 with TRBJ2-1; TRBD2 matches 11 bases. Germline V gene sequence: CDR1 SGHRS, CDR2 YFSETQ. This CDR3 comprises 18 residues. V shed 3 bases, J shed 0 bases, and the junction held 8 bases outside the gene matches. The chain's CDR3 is CASSYEPSGRTSYNEQFF. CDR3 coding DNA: TGCGCCAGCAGCTACGAGCCTAGCGGGAGGACCTCCTACAATGAGCAGTTCTTC.

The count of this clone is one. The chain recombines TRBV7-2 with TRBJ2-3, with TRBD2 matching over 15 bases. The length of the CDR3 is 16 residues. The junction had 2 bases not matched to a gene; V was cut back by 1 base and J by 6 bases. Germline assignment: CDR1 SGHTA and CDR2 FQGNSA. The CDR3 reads CASSLVGTSGGDTQYF. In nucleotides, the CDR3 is TGTGCCAGCAGCTTAGTAGGGACTAGCGGGGGGGATACGCAGTATTTT.